These T cell receptor beta chains were read from a single sample in a study of T cells after posttransplantation cyclophosphamide. The protocol was immunoSEQ multiplex PCR, while the TCRdb copy is restricted to in-frame clones and leaves out a portion. There are fewer than 40,000 clones in the sample, none observed a single time. The source material was PBMCs. These receptors originate from a woman between 50 and 59 years old in good health and a related stem cell transplant donor. CDR3s include the opening cysteine and the closing phenylalanine or tryptophan. A D gene is named only where the DNA matches it firmly. Clone size is not always given. Where it is, it says once, few, many or a class for expanded clones.

clone size: -; D gene: -; V gene: TRBV28; J gene: TRBJ1-2; CDR3 protein: CASSSTGTGGYTF; CDR3 DNA: TGTGCCAGCAGTTCCACAGGGACCGGGGGCTACACCTTC
clone size: many; D gene: TRBD1; V gene: TRBV18; J gene: TRBJ1-5; CDR3 protein: CASSPGTDNQAQHF; CDR3 DNA: TGTGCCAGCTCACCAGGGACAGATAATCAGGCCCAGCATTTT
clone size: many; D gene: TRBD2; V gene: TRBV5-4; J gene: TRBJ2-3; CDR3 protein: CASSKPTSGLSDTQYF; CDR3 DNA: TGTGCCAGCAGCAAGCCCACTAGCGGGCTCTCAGATACGCAGTATTTT
clone size: many; D gene: TRBD1; V gene: TRBV10-2; J gene: TRBJ1-1; CDR3 protein: CASSEPGGTEAFF; CDR3 DNA: TGCGCCAGCAGTGAGCCAGGGGGGACTGAAGCTTTCTTT
clone size: many; D gene: TRBD2; V gene: TRBV7-2; J gene: TRBJ2-3; CDR3 protein: CASSLGRTSGGADTQYF; CDR3 DNA: TGTGCCAGCAGCTTAGGTCGGACTAGCGGGGGGGCAGATACGCAGTATTTT
clone size: many; D gene: -; V gene: TRBV7-9; J gene: TRBJ1-3; CDR3 protein: CASRPAGGSSGNTIYF; CDR3 DNA: TGTGCCAGCAGACCTGCTGGAGGAAGCTCTGGAAACACCATATATTTT
clone size: many; D gene: -; V gene: TRBV19; J gene: TRBJ1-2; CDR3 protein: CASSWAGGGNYGYTF; CDR3 DNA: TGTGCCAGTAGTTGGGCAGGAGGCGGGAACTATGGCTACACCTTC
clone size: many; D gene: -; V gene: TRBV19; J gene: TRBJ1-3; CDR3 protein: CASSGQYQGSGNTIYF; CDR3 DNA: TGTGCCAGTAGTGGGCAATATCAGGGCTCTGGAAACACCATATATTTT
clone size: few; D gene: -; V gene: TRBV7-9; J gene: TRBJ2-5; CDR3 protein: CASSQAQQGETQYF; CDR3 DNA: TGTGCCAGCAGCCAAGCCCAGCAGGGAGAGACCCAGTACTTC
clone size: many; D gene: TRBD1; V gene: TRBV6-5; J gene: TRBJ1-2; CDR3 protein: CASSYRDREDGYTF; CDR3 DNA: TGTGCCAGCAGTTACCGGGACAGGGAAGATGGCTACACCTTC
clone size: many; D gene: -; V gene: TRBV28; J gene: TRBJ2-7; CDR3 protein: CASSRSLVLSEQYF; CDR3 DNA: TGTGCCAGCAGTAGGAGTCTAGTCCTCTCCGAGCAGTACTTC
clone size: few; D gene: -; V gene: TRBV27; J gene: TRBJ2-7; CDR3 protein: CASVPSDSYEQYF; CDR3 DNA: TGTGCCAGCGTCCCCTCGGACAGTTACGAGCAGTACTTC
clone size: many; D gene: TRBD1; V gene: TRBV18; J gene: TRBJ2-5; CDR3 protein: CASSPTGQGITQYF; CDR3 DNA: TGTGCCAGCTCACCGACGGGACAGGGGATAACCCAGTACTTC
clone size: many; D gene: TRBD2; V gene: TRBV6-5; J gene: TRBJ2-7; CDR3 protein: CASSSGAGGTYEQYF; CDR3 DNA: TGTGCCAGCAGCTCCGGTGCGGGGGGCACCTACGAGCAGTACTTC
clone size: many; D gene: -; V gene: TRBV4-1; J gene: TRBJ2-6; CDR3 protein: CASSHPIRSAGANVLTF; CDR3 DNA: TGCGCCAGCAGCCACCCTATTCGTTCCGCCGGGGCCAACGTCCTGACTTTC
clone size: many; D gene: TRBD1; V gene: TRBV2; J gene: TRBJ2-3; CDR3 protein: CASKGAQSTDTQYF; CDR3 DNA: TGTGCCAGCAAGGGGGCGCAAAGCACAGATACGCAGTATTTT
clone size: -; D gene: -; V gene: TRBV28; J gene: TRBJ2-7; CDR3 protein: CASSRTGRPPYEQYF; CDR3 DNA: TGTGCCAGCAGTCGCACAGGTAGGCCACCATACGAGCAGTACTTC
clone size: many; D gene: TRBD1; V gene: TRBV30; J gene: TRBJ1-5; CDR3 protein: CAWSGATGINQPQHF; CDR3 DNA: TGTGCCTGGAGTGGGGCGACAGGGATCAATCAGCCCCAGCATTTT
clone size: many; D gene: TRBD1; V gene: TRBV19; J gene: TRBJ1-1; CDR3 protein: CASSSRDRATEAFF; CDR3 DNA: TGTGCCAGTAGTTCTCGAGACAGGGCCACTGAAGCTTTCTTT
clone size: few; D gene: -; V gene: TRBV6-1; J gene: TRBJ1-3; CDR3 protein: CASSEYSGNTIYF; CDR3 DNA: TGTGCCAGCAGTGAATACTCTGGAAACACCATATATTTT
clone size: many; D gene: TRBD1; V gene: TRBV29-1; J gene: TRBJ1-2; CDR3 protein: CSSDRVYGYTF; CDR3 DNA: TGCAGCAGCGACAGGGTCTATGGCTACACCTTC
clone size: many; D gene: -; V gene: TRBV12-5; J gene: TRBJ2-7; CDR3 protein: CASGLGTYSYEQYF; CDR3 DNA: TGTGCTAGTGGTTTGGGCACTTATTCCTACGAGCAGTACTTC
clone size: many; D gene: TRBD1; V gene: TRBV28; J gene: TRBJ1-4; CDR3 protein: CASSTWTGVGEKLFF; CDR3 DNA: TGTGCCAGCAGCACCTGGACAGGGGTAGGAGAAAAACTGTTTTTT
clone size: many; D gene: -; V gene: TRBV7-9; J gene: TRBJ2-2; CDR3 protein: CASSWKGAGELFF; CDR3 DNA: TGTGCCAGCAGCTGGAAAGGGGCCGGGGAGCTGTTTTTT
clone size: many; D gene: -; V gene: TRBV11-3; J gene: TRBJ1-6; CDR3 protein: CASSLQGSSYNSPLHF; CDR3 DNA: TGTGCCAGCAGCTTACAGGGGAGCTCCTATAATTCACCCCTCCACTTT
clone size: few; D gene: -; V gene: TRBV10-2; J gene: TRBJ2-2; CDR3 protein: CASGGREGASDTGELFF; CDR3 DNA: TGCGCCAGCGGAGGTCGGGAGGGGGCGTCGGACACCGGGGAGCTGTTTTTT
clone size: many; D gene: -; V gene: TRBV12-5; J gene: TRBJ1-3; CDR3 protein: CASGLRQAISGNTIYF; CDR3 DNA: TGTGCTAGTGGTTTACGACAGGCCATCTCTGGAAACACCATATATTTT
clone size: many; D gene: TRBD1; V gene: TRBV27; J gene: TRBJ2-7; CDR3 protein: CASNHFTPGQAPYEQYF; CDR3 DNA: TGTGCCAGCAATCATTTTACCCCGGGACAGGCCCCTTACGAGCAGTACTTC
clone size: many; D gene: TRBD1; V gene: TRBV2; J gene: TRBJ1-6; CDR3 protein: CASRGTGRPPLHF; CDR3 DNA: TGTGCCAGCAGGGGGACAGGGAGGCCACCCCTCCACTTT
clone size: many; D gene: -; V gene: TRBV28; J gene: TRBJ1-4; CDR3 protein: CASRPRQSLEKLFF; CDR3 DNA: TGTGCCAGCAGACCCCGACAGTCTCTCGAAAAACTGTTTTTT
clone size: many; D gene: TRBD2; V gene: TRBV9; J gene: TRBJ2-5; CDR3 protein: CASSVNSGGGETQYF; CDR3 DNA: TGTGCCAGCAGCGTCAACTCGGGGGGTGGGGAGACCCAGTACTTC
clone size: many; D gene: -; V gene: TRBV7-8; J gene: TRBJ2-5; CDR3 protein: CASSLEPPPGTQYF; CDR3 DNA: TGTGCCAGCAGCTTAGAACCTCCTCCGGGGACCCAGTACTTC
clone size: -; D gene: -; V gene: TRBV28; J gene: TRBJ2-7; CDR3 protein: CASSLDSSYEQYF; CDR3 DNA: TGTGCCAGCAGCTTGGACAGCTCCTACGAGCAGTACTTC
clone size: many; D gene: -; V gene: TRBV19; J gene: TRBJ2-3; CDR3 protein: CASSSGHGQSSTDTQYF; CDR3 DNA: TGTGCCAGTAGCTCAGGGCACGGCCAATCTAGCACAGATACGCAGTATTTT
clone size: many; D gene: -; V gene: TRBV6-1; J gene: TRBJ1-1; CDR3 protein: CASRGGPEAFF; CDR3 DNA: TGTGCCAGCAGGGGGGGGCCCGAAGCTTTCTTT
clone size: many; D gene: TRBD1; V gene: TRBV27; J gene: TRBJ2-7; CDR3 protein: CASSLSGQWASYEQYF; CDR3 DNA: TGTGCCAGCAGTTTATCGGGACAGTGGGCCTCCTACGAGCAGTACTTC
clone size: many; D gene: TRBD1; V gene: TRBV11-1; J gene: TRBJ1-2; CDR3 protein: CASSGSRVTGIFNGYTF; CDR3 DNA: TGTGCCAGCAGCGGAAGCCGGGTGACAGGGATATTTAATGGCTACACCTTC
clone size: many; D gene: -; V gene: TRBV19; J gene: TRBJ1-5; CDR3 protein: CASIRGKGYYQPQHF; CDR3 DNA: TGTGCCAGTATTAGGGGAAAGGGGTACTATCAGCCCCAGCATTTT
clone size: many; D gene: -; V gene: TRBV11-3; J gene: TRBJ2-1; CDR3 protein: CASSFRGEFTNEQFF; CDR3 DNA: TGTGCCAGCAGCTTCCGCGGGGAATTTACAAATGAGCAGTTCTTC
clone size: many; D gene: TRBD1; V gene: TRBV6-5; J gene: TRBJ1-1; CDR3 protein: CASSRDSYTEAFF; CDR3 DNA: TGTGCCAGCAGTCGGGACAGCTACACTGAAGCTTTCTTT
clone size: many; D gene: -; V gene: TRBV5-4; J gene: TRBJ2-5; CDR3 protein: CASSRGTQGGKGQETQYF; CDR3 DNA: TGTGCCAGCAGCCGGGGTACCCAGGGCGGGAAAGGTCAAGAGACCCAGTACTTC
clone size: many; D gene: -; V gene: TRBV28; J gene: TRBJ2-1; CDR3 protein: CASSPEGQGNNEQFF; CDR3 DNA: TGTGCCAGCAGTCCCGAAGGACAAGGGAACAATGAGCAGTTCTTC
clone size: many; D gene: -; V gene: TRBV20-1; J gene: TRBJ1-2; CDR3 protein: CSASGLYGYTF; CDR3 DNA: TGCAGTGCTAGTGGGCTCTATGGCTACACCTTC
clone size: many; D gene: -; V gene: TRBV6-1; J gene: TRBJ2-3; CDR3 protein: CASSPQFSTDTQYF; CDR3 DNA: TGTGCCAGCAGTCCACAGTTTAGCACAGATACGCAGTATTTT
clone size: many; D gene: TRBD1; V gene: TRBV5-1; J gene: TRBJ2-3; CDR3 protein: CASSLEGQGYTDTQYF; CDR3 DNA: TGCGCCAGCAGCTTGGAGGGACAGGGATACACAGATACGCAGTATTTT
clone size: many; D gene: -; V gene: TRBV19; J gene: TRBJ1-5; CDR3 protein: CASSISGGNQPQHF; CDR3 DNA: TGTGCCAGTAGTATTTCGGGGGGGAATCAGCCCCAGCATTTT
clone size: many; D gene: -; V gene: TRBV9; J gene: TRBJ1-6; CDR3 protein: CASSPELYNSPLHF; CDR3 DNA: TGTGCCAGCAGCCCCGAGCTCTATAATTCACCCCTCCACTTT
clone size: -; D gene: TRBD1; V gene: TRBV28; J gene: TRBJ1-5; CDR3 protein: CASSLYRGLGQPQHF; CDR3 DNA: TGTGCCAGCAGTTTATACAGGGGCTTGGGCCAGCCCCAGCATTTT
clone size: many; D gene: -; V gene: TRBV7-2; J gene: TRBJ2-4; CDR3 protein: CASSSPSGLYSKNIQYF; CDR3 DNA: TGTGCCAGCAGCTCCCCATCGGGACTGTATTCCAAAAACATTCAGTACTTC
clone size: many; D gene: TRBD2; V gene: TRBV10-3; J gene: TRBJ2-1; CDR3 protein: CAISATSGREQFF; CDR3 DNA: TGTGCCATCAGCGCGACTAGCGGGAGGGAGCAGTTCTTC
clone size: many; D gene: -; V gene: TRBV5-6; J gene: TRBJ1-6; CDR3 protein: CASSRARGVSPLHF; CDR3 DNA: TGTGCCAGCAGCCGGGCCCGGGGGGTGTCACCCCTCCACTTT
clone size: many; D gene: TRBD1; V gene: TRBV2; J gene: TRBJ1-2; CDR3 protein: CASSEDRGVNGYTF; CDR3 DNA: TGTGCCAGCAGCGAGGACAGGGGCGTGAATGGCTACACCTTC
clone size: many; D gene: -; V gene: TRBV27; J gene: TRBJ1-2; CDR3 protein: CASSHGYYGYTF; CDR3 DNA: TGTGCCAGCAGCCACGGGTACTATGGCTACACCTTC
clone size: many; D gene: -; V gene: TRBV29-1; J gene: TRBJ1-1; CDR3 protein: CSVELDSATEAFF; CDR3 DNA: TGCAGCGTTGAACTAGACAGTGCGACTGAAGCTTTCTTT
clone size: many; D gene: TRBD1; V gene: TRBV2; J gene: TRBJ2-7; CDR3 protein: CASSRRVDRGDEQYF; CDR3 DNA: TGTGCCAGCAGTCGCCGGGTTGACAGGGGCGACGAGCAGTACTTC
clone size: -; D gene: TRBD1; V gene: TRBV23-1; J gene: TRBJ2-2; CDR3 protein: CASSQSGNLRGGGGELFF; CDR3 DNA: TGCGCCAGCAGTCAATCAGGGAATCTGAGAGGGGGCGGGGGGGAGCTGTTTTTT
clone size: few; D gene: -; V gene: TRBV6-5; J gene: TRBJ2-1; CDR3 protein: CAGGAYGSYNEQFF; CDR3 DNA: TGTGCGGGGGGTGCATACGGCTCCTACAATGAGCAGTTCTTC
clone size: many; D gene: TRBD2; V gene: TRBV6-1; J gene: TRBJ2-7; CDR3 protein: CASSEVGGGIRAEQYF; CDR3 DNA: TGTGCCAGCAGTGAGGTCGGGGGGGGCATACGGGCCGAGCAGTACTTC
clone size: few; D gene: -; V gene: TRBV6-6; J gene: TRBJ1-1; CDR3 protein: CASTTPGWNTEAFF; CDR3 DNA: TGTGCCAGCACCACCCCGGGATGGAACACTGAAGCTTTCTTT
clone size: many; D gene: -; V gene: TRBV5-6; J gene: TRBJ1-3; CDR3 protein: CASSLWASGGNTIYF; CDR3 DNA: TGTGCCAGCAGCTTATGGGCGTCCGGTGGAAACACCATATATTTT